This T cell receptor (beta chain) is from a study of cytomegalovirus exposure and HLA in healthy donors. Regarding the study as a whole: Data from an earlier analysis indicated that most TCR beta V segments were productive either about 90% or about 30% of the time.

CDR3 length: 14 amino acids. The V gene's germline CDR1 is SNHLY and CDR2 FYNNEI. Losses at the gene ends were 1 base for V and 7 bases for J; bases not matched to a gene: 6. Note on this clone: Its antigen remains unidentified.

13 Jbeta primers and 60 Vbeta primers were used for the PCR. Data came from immunoSEQ multiplex PCR; TCRdb stores just in-frame clones and leaves some out. The table records 160,000 or so clones, 75% to 85% of them present only once. The genes are TRBV2 and TRBJ1-2; 7 bases agree with TRBD1. The TCR sequence derives from a man in his fifties or sixties in good health and CMV-seropositive. The material sequenced was PBMCs. The CDR3 DNA reads as TGTGCCAGCAGTGAAGTGAGGGGGCTGGGTGGCTACACCTTC. This codes for CASSEVRGLGGYTF.